The 24 T cell receptor beta chains below come from one sample, sequenced in a study of CD8 T cells in Susac syndrome. The authors reverse transcribed roughly 0.5 to 1 ug RNA with random hexamers. MiXCR was run by TCRdb on the immunoSEQ multiplex PCR reads, yielding one entry per CDR3 protein. The sample has under 300,000 distinct CDR3 sequences; 90% to 96% are singletons. Specimen: CD4+ T cells from PBMCs. The receptors come from a human donor with Susac syndrome.

The genes are TRBV5-4 and TRBJ2-1; 9 nucleotides align to TRBD2. The CDR3 is 20 amino acids. V was pared by 4 bases and J by 1 base, with 18 bases of the junction left unmatched. Germline assignment: CDR1 SGHNT and CDR2 YYREEE (reference sequence). The CDR3 region is CASSRGPPSGGRGSYNEQFF. CDR3 DNA: TGTGCCAGCAGCCGAGGCCCCCCTAGCGGCGGGAGGGGTTCCTACAATGAGCAGTTCTTC.

The rearrangement joins TRBV30 to TRBJ1-1; TRBD1 is a possible D gene (5 bases). This CDR3 spans 14 amino acids. Germline CDR1 GTSNPN, CDR2 SVGIG (reference sequence). Trimming took off 3 bases at V and 4 bases at J, with 15 bases between the two ends. As DNA, the CDR3 is TGTGCCTGGAGCCCAGCAGGGAAGAGCACTGAAGCTTTCTTT. This sequence encodes CAWSPAGKSTEAFF.

With respect to this clonotype: The junction departs from germline at one end; a sequencing error may be responsible. The J gene is TRBJ2-3, the V gene TRBV7-7, with D unresolved. The CDR3 sequence is 14 residues long. The germline CDR1 and CDR2 sequences are SSHAT and FNYEAQ (reference sequence). The CDR3, as DNA: TGTGCTAGCAGCCCGCGTAGCCACACAGATACGCAGTATTTT. Protein product: CASSPRSHTDTQYF.

This sequence joins TRBV29-1 and TRBJ1-2; D is unclear. V lost 2 bases, J lost 1 base, and 5 bases lay in between. CDR3 size: 12 residues. Per germline, CDR1 SQVTM and CDR2 ANQGSEA. CDR3 DNA sequence: TGCAGCGTTGAATCTGGTAACTATGGCTACACCTTC. Protein: CSVESGNYGYTF.

This chain joins TRBV4-1 and TRBJ1-1; weak D call: TRBD1 (5 bases). The germline V and J ends were trimmed by 1 base and 1 base, with 10 bases remaining between them. Germline assignment: CDR1 MGHRA and CDR2 YSYEKL. This CDR3 comprises 15 residues. In nucleotides, the CDR3 is TGCGCCAGCAGCCAAGTGGGGGGTTCGAACACTGAAGCTTTCTTT. Translated: CASSQVGGSNTEAFF.

J is TRBJ2-7 and V is TRBV20-1, with D perhaps given as TRBD1 or TRBD2 (5 bases each). CDR3 size: 12 residues. The germline V and J ends were trimmed by 3 bases and 10 bases, with 16 bases remaining between them. Germline loops: CDR1 DFQATT, CDR2 SNEGSKA (reference sequence). CDR3 in amino acids: CSARDGAGDQYF. The CDR3 DNA is TGCAGTGCTAGGGACGGGGCCGGGGACCAGTACTTC.

The chain's CDR3 is CASTTRKHGTGQETQYF. As DNA, the CDR3 is TGTGCCAGCACGACCAGAAAACACGGGACGGGGCAAGAGACCCAGTACTTC. The chain carries TRBV6-1 and TRBJ2-5; D might be TRBD1 or TRBD2, each matching 5 bases. Per germline, CDR1 MNHNS and CDR2 SASEGT. The CDR3 covers 17 residues. V was trimmed by 7 bases and J by 2 bases, leaving 23 bases between them.

The gene calls are TRBV29-1 and TRBJ1-3; 7 bases are a match to TRBD1. Germline assignment: CDR1 SQVTM and CDR2 ANQGSEA. The CDR3 sequence is 11 residues long. With V trimmed by 7 bases and J by 9 bases, 6 bases remained unmatched. CDR3 amino acids: CSGDRVGTIYF. CDR3 DNA sequence: TGCAGCGGTGACAGGGTTGGCACCATATATTTT.

The chain recombines TRBV7-3 with TRBJ1-1, with TRBD1 matching 10 bases. Trimming at V came to 3 bases and at J to 2 bases, leaving 3 bases not matched to a gene. The CDR3 consists of 15 residues. The germline gives CDR1 SGHTA, CDR2 FQGTGA. The CDR3 here is CASSLATGGNTEAFF. CDR3 coding DNA: TGTGCCAGCAGCTTGGCGACAGGGGGCAACACTGAAGCTTTCTTT.

The V and J genes are TRBV3-1 and TRBJ2-7; D unclear. V lost 1 base and J lost 6, with 10 bases in between. The CDR3 consists of 13 residues. In germline, CDR1 is LGHDT, CDR2 YNNKEL (reference sequence). This CDR3 reads CASSQVRHGEQYF. The DNA for the CDR3 is TGTGCCAGCAGCCAAGTCCGACATGGCGAGCAGTACTTC.

This chain uses TRBV29-1 with TRBJ1-1; 7 positions match TRBD1. V lost 2 bases to trimming and J lost 4 bases; unmatched junction nucleotides: 4. The CDR3 covers 13 residues. CDR1 is SQVTM, CDR2 ANQGSEA, per germline. The CDR3 sequence is CSVERTGGTEAFF. CDR3 bases: TGCAGCGTTGAACGGACAGGCGGCACTGAAGCTTTCTTT.

The chain carries TRBV10-3 and TRBJ2-7, with D perhaps TRBD1 or TRBD2 (5 bases each). The germline gives CDR1 ENHRY, CDR2 SYGVKD. Trimming removed 5 bases at V and 4 bases at J, with 12 bases between. The CDR3 runs 13 residues. CDR3 loop: CAISPRDGYEQYF. In DNA form, the CDR3 reads TGTGCCATCAGTCCCAGGGACGGGTACGAGCAGTACTTC.

This chain uses TRBV5-6 with TRBJ1-5, with D uncertain. V was shortened by 0 bases and J by 9 bases, with 10 bases between the two germline ends. Germline loops: CDR1 SGHDT, CDR2 YYEEEE. The CDR3 contains 13 residues. The CDR3 nucleotides read TGTGCCAGCAGCTTGGCCCCAGAAAGGCCCCAGCATTTT. Its translation is CASSLAPERPQHF.

The CDR3 coding sequence is TGTGCCTGGAGGCGAAGGGGACTAGCGGAAAACACAGATACGCAGTATTTT. Translation: CAWRRRGLAENTDTQYF. This chain uses TRBV30 with TRBJ2-3; TRBD2 matches at 11 bases. V shed 3 bases and J 2 bases; nucleotides not matched to a gene: 10. The germline V gene encodes CDR1 GTSNPN and CDR2 SVGIG (reference sequence). The length of the CDR3 is 17 residues.

V usage is TRBV20-1 and J usage is TRBJ2-5, with D possibly TRBD2 on 6 matching bases. Trimming pared 6 bases from V and 2 bases from J, leaving 13 bases between. This CDR3 spans 13 amino acids. CDR1 and CDR2 (germline): DFQATT, SNEGSKA (reference sequence). CDR3 loop: CSAGGTLQETQYF. The CDR3, as DNA: TGCAGTGCGGGTGGGACTCTTCAAGAGACCCAGTACTTC.

The rearrangement joins TRBV6-5 to TRBJ2-7, with 8 bases fitting TRBD2. Germline-derived CDR1 and CDR2 are MNHEY and SVGAGI. CDR3 size: 15 residues. The V and J ends lost 6 bases and 2 bases, in that order; junction bases with no gene match: 9. Here the CDR3 DNA reads TGTGCCAGCAGCCAAAGCGGGAGTACGCCCTACGAGCAGTACTTC. Protein sequence: CASSQSGSTPYEQYF.

This clonotype was seen just once. The chain couples TRBV20-1 to TRBJ2-3, with D hard to call. This CDR3 is built from 16 residues. Trimming removed 0 bases at V and 2 bases at J, with 15 bases between. Germline-derived CDR1 and CDR2 are DFQATT and SNEGSKA (reference sequence). The CDR3 spells CSAREGLILHTDTQYF. Here the CDR3 DNA reads TGCAGTGCTAGAGAAGGGCTCATATTACACACAGATACGCAGTATTTT.

The chain carries TRBV27 and TRBJ2-5; no firm D call. Trimming took 2 bases from V and 6 from J, leaving 4 bases between them. This CDR3 is built from 11 residues. The germline gives CDR1 MNHEY, CDR2 SMNVEV (reference sequence). The CDR3 here is CASSLGKTQYF. The CDR3 region has the DNA TGTGCCAGCAGTTTAGGAAAGACCCAGTACTTC.

This chain uses TRBV5-1 with TRBJ1-3; TRBD1 is a possible D gene (5 bases). This CDR3 contains 14 residues. CDR1 SGHRS and CDR2 YFSETQ come from the germline V gene. The ends were cut back, 4 bases at V and 2 bases at J, with 10 bases in the middle. CDR3 sequence (DNA): TGCGCCAGCAGCCCCACCAGGGCTGGAAACACCATATATTTT. This translates into CASSPTRAGNTIYF.

The chain joins TRBV30 to TRBJ1-2, with 7 nucleotides matching TRBD1. The V segment lost 0 bases and the J segment 0 bases; nucleotides outside the gene matches: 4. Germline V gene lookup returns CDR1 GTSNPN and CDR2 SVGIG (reference sequence). The CDR3 sequence is 15 residues long. The CDR3, as DNA: TGTGCCTGGAGTGTGACGACAGGGCCTAACTATGGCTACACCTTC. It is translated as CAWSVTTGPNYGYTF.

This chain joins TRBV20-1 and TRBJ2-3, with 8 bases matching TRBD2. The CDR3 is 15 amino acids. Germline V gives CDR1 DFQATT, CDR2 SNEGSKA (reference sequence). J was trimmed by 3 bases and V by 3 bases; bases with no gene match: 8. In DNA, the CDR3 is TGCAGTGCTAGTCTGGCGGGAGGTAGAACAGATACGCAGTATTTT. This encodes CSASLAGGRTDTQYF.

Only one count was recorded for this clonotype. The chain couples TRBV20-1 to TRBJ2-1, with D hard to call. The CDR3 contains 15 residues. Trimming removed 1 base from V and 0 bases from J, with 10 bases in between. The germline CDR1 and CDR2 sequences are DFQATT and SNEGSKA (reference sequence). CDR3 protein: CSARAPVYSYNEQFF. DNA of the CDR3: TGCAGTGCTAGAGCCCCGGTCTACTCCTACAATGAGCAGTTCTTC.

This rearrangement joins TRBV12-3 or TRBV12-4 to TRBJ1-5; D unclear. V was pared by 8 bases and J by 5 bases, with 13 bases between. There are 13 residues in the CDR3. The CDR3 region is CASRRDGYQPQHF. The CDR3 DNA reads TGTGCCAGCCGCCGGGATGGTTATCAGCCCCAGCATTTT.

The chain joins TRBV11-2 to TRBJ1-1; D gene ambiguous. Trimming pared 0 bases from V and 8 bases from J, leaving 7 bases between. Germline V gene sequence: CDR1 SGHAT, CDR2 FQNNGV. The CDR3 runs 12 residues. The CDR3 sequence: CASSLDLGEAFF. The CDR3 DNA follows: TGTGCCAGCAGCTTAGATCTGGGGGAAGCTTTCTTT.